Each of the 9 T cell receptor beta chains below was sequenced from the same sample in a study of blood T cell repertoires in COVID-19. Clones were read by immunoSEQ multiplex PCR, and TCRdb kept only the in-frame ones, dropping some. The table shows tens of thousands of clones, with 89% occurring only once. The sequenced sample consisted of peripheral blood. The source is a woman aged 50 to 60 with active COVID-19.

The CDR3 coding sequence is TGCGCCAGCAGCCTCCGGACTAGCGGGTTTTCTTACCACGAGCAGTACTTC. Residues: CASSLRTSGFSYHEQYF. V usage is TRBV4-1 and J usage is TRBJ2-7, with TRBD2 matching 11 bases. V lost 4 bases to trimming and J lost 5 bases; unmatched junction nucleotides: 13. The CDR3 has 17 residues. From germline, CDR1 is MGHRA and CDR2 YSYEKL.

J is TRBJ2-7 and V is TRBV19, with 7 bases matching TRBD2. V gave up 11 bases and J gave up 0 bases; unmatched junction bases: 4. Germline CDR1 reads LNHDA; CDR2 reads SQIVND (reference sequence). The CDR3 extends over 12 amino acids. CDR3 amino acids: CARPSGSYEQYF. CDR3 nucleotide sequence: TGTGCCCGGCCTAGCGGCTCCTACGAGCAGTACTTC.

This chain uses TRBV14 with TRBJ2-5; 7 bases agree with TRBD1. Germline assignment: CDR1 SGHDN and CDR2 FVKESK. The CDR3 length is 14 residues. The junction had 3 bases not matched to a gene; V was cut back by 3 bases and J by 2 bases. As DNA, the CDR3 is TGTGCCAGCAGCCAGGGGGACAGTCAAGAGACCCAGTACTTC. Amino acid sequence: CASSQGDSQETQYF. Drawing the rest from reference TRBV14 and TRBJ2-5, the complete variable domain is EAGVTQFPSHSVIEKGQTVTLRCDPISGHDNLYWYRRVMGKEIKFLLHFVKESKQDESGMPNNRFLAERTGGTYSTLKVQPAELEDSGVYFCASSQGDSQETQYFGPGTRLLVL.

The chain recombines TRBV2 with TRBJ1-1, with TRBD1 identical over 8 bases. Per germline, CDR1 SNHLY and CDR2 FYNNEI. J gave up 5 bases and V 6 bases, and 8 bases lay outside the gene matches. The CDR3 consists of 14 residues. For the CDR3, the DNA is TGTGCCAGCAGAGGACAGGGCGGGGGTACTGAAGCTTTCTTT. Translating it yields CASRGQGGGTEAFF.

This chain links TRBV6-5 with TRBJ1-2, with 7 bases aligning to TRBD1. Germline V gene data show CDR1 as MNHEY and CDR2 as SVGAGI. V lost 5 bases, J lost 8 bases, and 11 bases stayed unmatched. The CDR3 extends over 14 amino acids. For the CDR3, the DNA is TGTGCCAGCAGTATCGCACAGGGGTTCGGGGGCTACACCTTC. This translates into CASSIAQGFGGYTF.

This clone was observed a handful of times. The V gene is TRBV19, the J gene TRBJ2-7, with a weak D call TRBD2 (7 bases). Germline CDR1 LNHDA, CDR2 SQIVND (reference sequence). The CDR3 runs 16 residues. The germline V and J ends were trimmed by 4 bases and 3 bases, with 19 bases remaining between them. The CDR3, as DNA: TGTGCCAGTAGTACCCCCGGCAGGGGAGGGCACTACGAGCAGTACTTC. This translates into CASSTPGRGGHYEQYF.

CDR3 region: CASSLQVSGANVLTF. CDR3 in DNA: TGTGCCAGCAGCCTACAGGTTTCCGGGGCCAACGTCCTGACTTTC. The chain joins TRBV13 to TRBJ2-6; D might be TRBD1 (5 bases). CDR1 is PRHDT, CDR2 FYEKMQ, per germline (reference sequence). V gave up 5 bases and J gave up 4 bases, with 12 bases separating them. The CDR3 runs 15 residues.

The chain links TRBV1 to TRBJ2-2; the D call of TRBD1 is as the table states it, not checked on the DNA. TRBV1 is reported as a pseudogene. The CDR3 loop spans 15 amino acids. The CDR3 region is CTSSQKDRGAGELFF. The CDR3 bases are TGCACCAGCAGCCAAAAGGACAGGGGGGCCGGGGAGCTGTTTTTT.

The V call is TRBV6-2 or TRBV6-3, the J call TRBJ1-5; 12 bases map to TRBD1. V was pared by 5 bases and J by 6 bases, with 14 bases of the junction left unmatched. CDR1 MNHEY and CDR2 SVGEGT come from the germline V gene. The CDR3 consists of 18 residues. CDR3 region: CASSLDTGTGGDGQPQHF. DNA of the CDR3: TGTGCCAGCAGTCTTGATACCGGGACAGGGGGCGACGGTCAGCCCCAGCATTTT.